These T cell receptor beta chains were read from a single sample in a study of T cells expressing NK-cell markers. TCRdb re-analyzed the 5' RACE reads; it lists each CDR3 protein once, without DNA. The sample totals 250,000 or so distinct CDR3 sequences. The sequencing sample was made of blood T cells: a sorted CD56 or NKG2C T cell subset, CD4+ or CD8+ T cells, or bulk PBMC T cells (not recorded which). The receptors shown here come from a woman aged 18 to 75 in good health. The CDR3 runs from the conserved cysteine through the conserved F or W. Each record gives: J gene, V gene, CDR3 protein.

j_call: TRBJ2-3; v_call: TRBV20-1; cdr3_aa: CSAPTGVRLTDTQYF
j_call: TRBJ1-5; v_call: TRBV2; cdr3_aa: CARANTSSNQPQHF
j_call: TRBJ2-3; v_call: TRBV10-3; cdr3_aa: CAISAGTGQADTQYF
j_call: TRBJ1-5; v_call: TRBV6-5; cdr3_aa: CASSYSQGNQPQHF
j_call: TRBJ2-3; v_call: TRBV11-3; cdr3_aa: CASSLERPTDTQYF
j_call: TRBJ2-3; v_call: TRBV10-3; cdr3_aa: CAISELGTSGGTDTQYF
j_call: TRBJ2-1; v_call: TRBV15; cdr3_aa: CATSSPGLGQPEQFF
j_call: TRBJ2-1; v_call: TRBV24-1; cdr3_aa: CATSDFTSGNGRGEQFF
j_call: TRBJ2-7; v_call: TRBV20-1; cdr3_aa: CSATLLHEQYF
j_call: TRBJ2-2; v_call: TRBV5-1; cdr3_aa: CASSIGVNTGELFF
j_call: TRBJ2-1; v_call: TRBV20-1; cdr3_aa: CSAPSGRFYNEQFF
j_call: TRBJ2-6; v_call: TRBV29-1; cdr3_aa: CSVEDMNTRSGANVLTF
j_call: TRBJ1-6; v_call: TRBV5-1; cdr3_aa: CASSLARGLGGSPLHF
j_call: TRBJ1-4; v_call: TRBV5-5; cdr3_aa: CASSGGTPTNEKLFF
j_call: TRBJ2-1; v_call: TRBV12-3/TRBV12-4; cdr3_aa: CASSLRDTNGAYNEQFF
j_call: TRBJ2-4; v_call: TRBV4-3; cdr3_aa: CASSQEDGGGGKNIQYF
j_call: TRBJ1-1; v_call: TRBV12-3/TRBV12-4; cdr3_aa: CASSFWRDNTEAFF
j_call: TRBJ1-2; v_call: TRBV11-2; cdr3_aa: CASSSLRVSDGYTF
j_call: TRBJ1-6; v_call: TRBV6-5; cdr3_aa: CASSYRTGGNSPLHF
j_call: TRBJ2-7; v_call: TRBV25-1; cdr3_aa: CASSAPSPYEQYF
j_call: TRBJ1-5; v_call: TRBV7-2; cdr3_aa: CASSPGQDRNQPQHF
j_call: TRBJ1-1; v_call: TRBV28; cdr3_aa: CASIKGGTNTEAFF
j_call: TRBJ2-1; v_call: TRBV6-5; cdr3_aa: CASKGWGRVAVF
j_call: TRBJ1-2; v_call: TRBV20-1; cdr3_aa: CSAGRDRAPGYTF
j_call: TRBJ2-5; v_call: TRBV7-2; cdr3_aa: CASSLALNEVVTQYF
j_call: TRBJ1-1; v_call: TRBV7-2; cdr3_aa: CASSPFGGLEAFF
j_call: TRBJ2-3; v_call: TRBV6-4; cdr3_aa: CASSVGSGTDTQYF
j_call: TRBJ2-1; v_call: TRBV28; cdr3_aa: CATLPHRTTPNEQFF
j_call: TRBJ1-5; v_call: TRBV20-1; cdr3_aa: CSARDLRDNRQPQHF
j_call: TRBJ2-3; v_call: TRBV7-9; cdr3_aa: CASSARGVPSTDTQYF
j_call: TRBJ2-1; v_call: TRBV3-1; cdr3_aa: CASSQGLAGVGGNEQFF
j_call: TRBJ1-6; v_call: TRBV20-1; cdr3_aa: CSARTDIASLHF
j_call: TRBJ2-1; v_call: TRBV2; cdr3_aa: CASSRDWSSYNEQFF